One and the same sample provided the 32 T cell receptor beta chains below, sequenced in a study of cytomegalovirus exposure and HLA in healthy donors. The PCR was carried out with 60 Vbeta primers and 13 Jbeta primers. The protocol was immunoSEQ multiplex PCR, while the TCRdb copy is restricted to in-frame clones and leaves out a portion. The table lists roughly 150,000 clones, 65% to 85% of them singletons. Source material: PBMCs. The source of these receptors is a man in his fifties in good health and CMV-seropositive.

This chain links TRBV6-5 with TRBJ2-7; tentative D call: TRBD2 (5 bases). CDR1 is MNHEY and CDR2 is SVGAGI in the germline V gene. The ends were cut back, 2 bases at V and 6 bases at J, with 11 bases in the middle. The CDR3 totals 13 residues. CDR3 loop: CASSYTPEGEQYF. CDR3 sequence (DNA): TGTGCCAGCAGTTACACGCCTGAGGGCGAGCAGTACTTC.

This rearrangement joins TRBV5-6 to TRBJ2-5, with 10 positions matching TRBD2. Germline V CDR1 and CDR2: SGHDT, YYEEEE. There are 18 residues in the CDR3. The V segment lost 4 bases and the J segment 0 bases; nucleotides outside the gene matches: 12. The DNA of the CDR3 is TGTGCCAGCAGCCATCTAAGCGGGAGGGCCGCGTACCAAGAGACCCAGTACTTC. It translates to CASSHLSGRAAYQETQYF.

The chain carries TRBV6-5 and TRBJ1-1, with D possibly being TRBD1 (5 bases). Trimming took 6 bases from V and 0 from J, leaving 11 bases between them. The CDR3 loop spans 14 amino acids. Germline loops: CDR1 MNHEY, CDR2 SVGAGI. The CDR3 sequence is CASRAGLLNTEAFF. The CDR3 region has the DNA TGTGCCAGCAGGGCGGGACTCTTGAACACTGAAGCTTTCTTT.

The genes are TRBV6-5 and TRBJ1-2; D is perhaps TRBD1 (6 bases). Germline loops: CDR1 MNHEY, CDR2 SVGAGI. V dropped 2 bases and J dropped 4 bases, with 14 bases sitting between them. The CDR3 has 15 residues. The CDR3 nucleotides are TGTGCCAGCAGTTACCTGGGAGGGGGTGGCTATGGCTACACCTTC. Translating gives CASSYLGGGGYGYTF.

V gene TRBV19 combines with J gene TRBJ1-4; tentatively, D is TRBD1 (5 bases). The ends were cut back, 0 bases at V and 7 bases at J, with 15 bases in the middle. The germline V gene has CDR1 LNHDA and CDR2 SQIVND (reference sequence). There are 16 residues in the CDR3. The CDR3 is CASSIDSGTVAEKLFF. Written as DNA, the CDR3 is TGTGCCAGTAGTATAGATAGCGGGACGGTTGCTGAAAAACTGTTTTTT.

The rearrangement uses TRBV11-2 and TRBJ2-1, with 7 nucleotides matching TRBD2. V was pared by 3 bases and J by 7 bases, with 3 bases of the junction left unmatched. The CDR3 covers 13 residues. Germline values: CDR1 SGHAT, CDR2 FQNNGV. The CDR3 reads CASSLGRVNEQFF. The CDR3 DNA reads as TGTGCCAGCAGCTTGGGGAGGGTAAATGAGCAGTTCTTC.

In this sample, this clone turned up a few times. V is TRBV6-1 and J is TRBJ1-2, with a possible D match to TRBD1 (5 bases). From germline, CDR1 is MNHNS and CDR2 SASEGT. Trimming stripped 0 bases from V and 4 bases from J, with 12 bases between. The CDR3 has 15 residues. CDR3 region: CASSEAGQRVYGYTF. The DNA of the CDR3 is TGTGCCAGCAGTGAAGCAGGACAAAGGGTCTATGGCTACACCTTC.

The V and J genes are TRBV7-9 and TRBJ1-1, with D maybe TRBD1 (5 bases). CDR3 length: 15 residues. V lost 6 bases and J 5 bases, leaving 19 bases between the germline ends. In germline, CDR1 is SEHNR, CDR2 FQNEAQ (reference sequence). CDR3 residues: CASSPRGGVRTEAFF. As DNA, the CDR3 is TGTGCCAGCAGTCCACGCGGGGGAGTACGGACTGAAGCTTTCTTT.

The V call is TRBV27, the J call TRBJ1-1, with 7 positions matching TRBD1. CDR1 is MNHEY, CDR2 SMNVEV, per germline (reference sequence). With V trimmed by 3 bases and J by 6 bases, 4 bases remained unmatched. CDR3 size: 13 residues. The CDR3 DNA sequence: TGTGCCAGCAGTTTCCGACAGGGCTCTGAAGCTTTCTTT. Translating gives CASSFRQGSEAFF.

The CDR3 region is CASSMGQGYGYTF. The CDR3 DNA reads as TGTGCCAGCTCTATGGGACAGGGGTATGGCTACACCTTC. The V gene is TRBV18, the J gene TRBJ1-2, with 10 bases lining up with TRBD1. This CDR3 spans 13 amino acids. V lost 6 bases to trimming and J lost 5 bases; unmatched junction nucleotides: 3. Germline CDR1 reads KGHSH; CDR2 reads LQKENI.

This chain links TRBV28 with TRBJ1-2, with 8 bases matching TRBD1. This CDR3 is 15 amino acids long. Germline V gene sequence: CDR1 MDHEN, CDR2 SYDVKM. V was pared by 3 bases and J by 4 bases, with 7 bases of the junction left unmatched. The CDR3 DNA follows: TGTGCCAGCAGTTTCCGGGACAGGTTTGGCTATGGCTACACCTTC. Protein product: CASSFRDRFGYGYTF.

This clone was counted between two and nine times. The chain uses TRBV11-1 and TRBJ2-1; 8 bases match TRBD1. V was pared by 4 bases and J by 3 bases, with 5 bases of the junction left unmatched. The germline CDR1 and CDR2 sequences are SGHAT and FQDESV (reference sequence). The CDR3 consists of 15 residues. In DNA, the CDR3 is TGTGCCAGCAGCTCTTGGGACAGGAGCTACAATGAGCAGTTCTTC. It specifies CASSSWDRSYNEQFF.

This clone was observed a few times. V is TRBV19 and J is TRBJ2-7; 10 nucleotides match TRBD1. Per the germline V gene, CDR1 is LNHDA and CDR2 is SQIVND (reference sequence). After removal of 5 bases from V and 2 bases from J, the junction contained 6 bases not matched to a gene. The CDR3 consists of 15 residues. CDR3 region: CASSGGTGATYEQYF. CDR3 nucleotide sequence: TGTGCCAGTAGTGGAGGGACAGGGGCCACCTACGAGCAGTACTTC. Using reference TRBV19 and TRBJ2-7 for the parts outside the CDR3, the full variable domain is DGGITQSPKYLFRKEGQNVTLSCEQNLNHDAMYWYRQDPGQGLRLIYYSQIVNDFQKGDIAEGYSVSREKKESFPLTVTSAQKNPTAFYLCASSGGTGATYEQYFGPGTRLTVT.

The gene calls are TRBV4-1 and TRBJ2-7, with D possibly being TRBD1 (5 bases). The length of the CDR3 is 17 residues. CDR1 and CDR2 (germline): MGHRA, YSYEKL. Between the trimmed V and J ends, which lost 4 bases and 0 bases, there was a span of 19 bases. This CDR3 is CASSRIPPSTASYEQYF. CDR3 coding DNA: TGCGCCAGCAGCCGGATTCCCCCTTCGACAGCCTCCTACGAGCAGTACTTC.

In its sample, this clone was seen a few times. The rearrangement uses TRBV7-3 and TRBJ2-1; TRBD1 matches at 8 bases. The CDR3 length is 14 residues. The ends lost 2 bases at V and 10 bases at J; junction bases unmatched: 7. CDR1 and CDR2 from the germline V gene are SGHTA and FQGTGA. In DNA, the CDR3 is TGTGCCAGCAGCTTACAGGCACAGGGGGTCGAGCAGTTCTTC. Protein: CASSLQAQGVEQFF.

The V and J genes are TRBV7-3 and TRBJ2-5; 16 nucleotides line up with TRBD2. The CDR3 runs to 16 residues. Germline loops: CDR1 SGHTA, CDR2 FQGTGA. J was trimmed by 5 bases and V by 3 bases; bases with no gene match: 3. CDR3: CASSLGLAGGLETQYF. The DNA for the CDR3 is TGTGCCAGCAGCTTGGGACTAGCGGGAGGGTTGGAGACCCAGTACTTC. Together with reference TRBV7-3 and TRBJ2-5, the CDR3 gives the full variable domain: GAGVSQTPSNKVTEKGKYVELRCDPISGHTALYWYRQSLGQGPEFLIYFQGTGAADDSGLPNDRFFAVRPEGSVSTLKIQRTERGDSAVYLCASSLGLAGGLETQYFGPGTRLLVL.

This sequence joins TRBV11-2 and TRBJ1-1, with D possibly matching TRBD1 (5 bases). Trimming cost V 2 bases and J 5 bases, with 12 bases left between them. The CDR3 covers 14 residues. Germline V gene sequence: CDR1 SGHAT, CDR2 FQNNGV. DNA for the CDR3: TGTGCCAGCAGCTTACAAGGGGTTCGGACTGAAGCTTTCTTT. Amino acid sequence: CASSLQGVRTEAFF.

This clone was seen a single time. The V gene is TRBV6-5, the J gene TRBJ1-1; TRBD1 is a possible D gene (5 bases). The germline V and J ends were trimmed by 8 bases and 6 bases, with 13 bases remaining between them. Germline V gene lookup returns CDR1 MNHEY and CDR2 SVGAGI. This CDR3 has 12 residues. DNA for the CDR3: TGTGCCAGCTACCGGGGGACCTCTGAAGCTTTCTTT. This encodes CASYRGTSEAFF.

J is TRBJ1-2 and V is TRBV6-5; TRBD1 aligns across 10 bases. This CDR3 contains 16 residues. V lost 2 bases and J lost 3; bases outside the gene matches: 6. CDR1 and CDR2 (germline): MNHEY, SVGAGI. The chain's CDR3 is CASSYSRTGGHYGYTF. The CDR3 bases are TGTGCCAGCAGTTACAGTCGGACAGGGGGTCACTATGGCTACACCTTC.

This rearrangement joins TRBV4-1 to TRBJ2-1, with TRBD2 matching over 15 bases. This CDR3 has 18 residues. The V gene end was trimmed by 0 bases and the J gene end by 8 bases; junction bases not matched to a gene: 8. The germline gives CDR1 MGHRA, CDR2 YSYEKL. CDR3 loop: CASSQDGGTSGRTDEQFF. The CDR3 DNA sequence: TGCGCCAGCAGCCAAGATGGAGGGACTAGCGGGAGGACCGATGAGCAGTTCTTC.

The chain has TRBV9 and TRBJ2-7; 8 bases are a match to TRBD2. With V trimmed by 3 bases and J by 4 bases, 9 bases remained unmatched. Per germline, CDR1 SGDLS and CDR2 YYNGEE. The CDR3 totals 15 residues. Written as DNA, the CDR3 is TGTGCCAGCAGCGCATCTAGCGGGTGGAGTTACGAGCAGTACTTC. Amino acids: CASSASSGWSYEQYF.

V and J are TRBV7-3 and TRBJ2-1; no clear D. The CDR3 extends over 15 amino acids. Trimming pared 2 bases from V and 0 bases from J, leaving 8 bases between. Germline CDR1 is SGHTA and CDR2 is FQGTGA. The CDR3 sequence: CASSLRVSSYNEQFF. Written as DNA, the CDR3 is TGTGCCAGCAGCTTACGGGTGAGCTCCTACAATGAGCAGTTCTTC.

The chain has TRBV7-9 and TRBJ1-1; maybe TRBD1 (5 bases). V was shortened by 5 bases and J by 1 base, with 8 bases between the two germline ends. CDR1 SEHNR and CDR2 FQNEAQ come from the germline V gene (reference sequence). There are 13 residues in the CDR3. DNA of the CDR3: TGTGCCAGCAGCCGGGACTGGAACACTGAAGCTTTCTTT. Translating gives CASSRDWNTEAFF.

This clone is a singleton in its sample. The chain employs TRBV6-5 and TRBJ2-5, with D possibly being TRBD2 (5 bases). The CDR3 consists of 13 residues. V gave up 8 bases and J gave up 1 base, with 11 bases separating them. Germline V gene data show CDR1 as MNHEY and CDR2 as SVGAGI. This chain's CDR3 is CASGRLLQETQYF. As DNA, the CDR3 is TGTGCCAGCGGGCGACTACTCCAAGAGACCCAGTACTTC.

The chain recombines TRBV28 with TRBJ2-1; 10 nucleotides line up with TRBD2. Trimming cost V 2 bases and J 1 base; bases outside gene matches: 2. Germline loops: CDR1 MDHEN, CDR2 SYDVKM. This CDR3 contains 16 residues. CDR3 DNA: TGTGCCAGCAGTTTACCTAGCGGGAGATCCTACAATGAGCAGTTCTTC. Amino acids: CASSLPSGRSYNEQFF. Full variable domain (missing parts from reference TRBV28 and TRBJ2-1): DVKVTQSSRYLVKRTGEKVFLECVQDMDHENMFWYRQDPGLGLRLIYFSYDVKMKEKGDIPEGYSVSREKKERFSLILESASTNQTSMYLCASSLPSGRSYNEQFFGPGTRLTVL.

This clone was detected only a few times. CDR3 sequence: CASSLWVGSNTGELFF. For the CDR3, the DNA is TGTGCCAGCAGTTTATGGGTCGGGTCGAACACCGGGGAGCTGTTTTTT. The genes are TRBV28 and TRBJ2-2; no firm D call. CDR3 length: 16 residues. V was cut by 0 bases and J by 0 bases, with 8 bases left in between. The germline gives CDR1 MDHEN, CDR2 SYDVKM.

The CDR3 DNA is TGCGCCAGCAGCTTCCTCCGGGACAGGTCGGGCGAGCAGTACTTC. As protein: CASSFLRDRSGEQYF. This chain uses TRBV5-1 with TRBJ2-7, with 8 bases lining up with TRBD1. Germline assignment: CDR1 SGHRS and CDR2 YFSETQ. V lost 2 bases, J lost 6 bases, and 10 bases stayed unmatched. CDR3 length: 15 amino acids.

This chain connects TRBV5-1 to TRBJ1-1, with D uncertain. The CDR3 is 15 residues long. Germline V gene data show CDR1 as SGHRS and CDR2 as YFSETQ. Between the trimmed V and J ends, which lost 0 bases and 3 bases, there was a span of 12 bases. The CDR3, as DNA: TGCGCCAGCAGCTTGGCGGGGAATAAGGACACTGAAGCTTTCTTT. Translating it yields CASSLAGNKDTEAFF.

The gene calls are TRBV27 and TRBJ2-3; 9 bases line up with TRBD2. This CDR3 has 15 residues. Germline V CDR1 and CDR2: MNHEY, SMNVEV (reference sequence). The trim removed 5 bases at V and 4 bases at J, leaving 7 bases unmatched. The CDR3 bases are TGTGCCAGCAGTGTGCGGGAGGGCCTGGCAGATACGCAGTATTTT. This translates into CASSVREGLADTQYF.

V and J are TRBV28 and TRBJ1-2; a weak D match, TRBD1 (6 bases). Germline V gene lookup returns CDR1 MDHEN and CDR2 SYDVKM. The CDR3 extends over 13 amino acids. V was pared by 5 bases and J by 5 bases, with 12 bases between. The chain's CDR3 is CASSVQGQYGYTF. CDR3 nucleotides: TGTGCCAGCAGTGTCCAGGGGCAATATGGCTACACCTTC.

A few counts support this clone. The chain joins TRBV28 to TRBJ2-5; tentatively, D is TRBD2 (5 bases). This CDR3 has 14 residues. V lost 3 bases, J lost 5 bases, and 13 bases lay in between. Germline CDR1 reads MDHEN; CDR2 reads SYDVKM. Here the CDR3 DNA reads TGTGCCAGCAGTTTTCAGATCGGGGTGGAGACCCAGTACTTC. Amino acid sequence: CASSFQIGVETQYF.

The chain employs TRBV9 and TRBJ1-2, with no clear D. This CDR3 region has 13 residues. Germline lookup yields CDR1 SGDLS and CDR2 YYNGEE. V lost 0 bases, J lost 8 bases, and 11 bases lay in between. The CDR3 spells CASSVGTWRGYTF. The CDR3 region has the DNA TGTGCCAGCAGCGTAGGGACCTGGAGGGGCTACACCTTC.